Included here is one T cell receptor beta chain sequence, with context. Its antigen is undetermined. The final CDR3 position lacks the conserved phenylalanine or tryptophan, pointing to a likely read error. The source of the sample is a study of T cell repertoires in cytomegalovirus infection. Notes on the study in general: Ex vivo, HLA-C-restricted CMV-specific TCR beta clonotypes prevailed over the rest of the response. Identification of carriers of CMV plus the relevant HLA was achieved through cumulative public TCR beta family frequency.

Trimming removed 4 bases at V and 7 bases at J, with 11 bases between. The CDR3 is made up of 13 amino acids. The germline V gene has CDR1 SGHVS and CDR2 FQNEAQ. MiXCR, run by TCRdb on the reads, gives a single entry per CDR3 protein. The sample contains approximately 300,000 distinct CDR3 sequences, roughly 25% of which appear only once. Here the sequenced sample was cultured PBMCs, taken from culture after CMV antigen stimulation. This TCR was sampled from a human donor in good health (CMV status not recorded). Some clones in this sample may be carry-over from other donors' samples. The gene calls are TRBV7-8 and TRBJ2-1; D gene ambiguous. CDR3 nucleotide sequence: TGTGCCAGCAGCTCCTCTGGCGTGAATGAGCAGTTCTCC. It is translated as CASSSSGVNEQFS.